These 28 T cell receptor beta chains originate from one sample sequenced in a study of early stage breast cancer tumors (dated by TCRdb to about 2017). The protocol used for the library was the immunoSEQ multiplex PCR assay. Drawn from immuneACCESS, this table holds only the in-frame rearrangements with V and J called that TCRdb kept. Clones are partly lost; checked studies trace under half to an unresolved V gene and leave the rest unexplained. The sample has approximately 10,000 clones on record, around two thirds of them singletons. Around a fifth of the sample rests with the top ten. The sample was breast tumor tissue. Receptor source: a person in their 40s with breast cancer.

This clone showed up just a few times. CDR3 sequence reads: CASSVTGQGNQPQHF. In nucleotides, the CDR3 is TGTGCCAGCAGCGTTACCGGACAGGGCAATCAGCCCCAGCATTTT. V and J are TRBV9 and TRBJ1-5; 7 bases are a match to TRBD1. The CDR3 is made up of 15 amino acids. J was trimmed by 2 bases and V by 2 bases; bases with no gene match: 4. CDR1 is SGDLS and CDR2 is YYNGEE in the germline V gene.

V usage is TRBV10-3 and J usage is TRBJ2-7, with D unresolved. Deletions cut 3 bases from V and 7 bases from J, with 19 bases between. The CDR3 has 15 amino acids. The germline gives CDR1 ENHRY, CDR2 SYGVKD. This CDR3 reads CAISDGDFGVSEQYF. The CDR3 nucleotides read TGTGCCATCAGTGATGGTGACTTCGGCGTCAGTGAGCAGTACTTC.

The genes are TRBV11-2 and TRBJ2-7, with D perhaps matching TRBD2 (5 bases). CDR1 is SGHAT and CDR2 is FQNNGV in the germline V gene. The CDR3 contains 15 residues. Trimming removed 5 bases from V and 7 bases from J, with 21 bases in between. Here the CDR3 reads CASSPRVRAVGEQYF. Written as DNA, the CDR3 is TGTGCCAGCAGCCCCCGTGTGAGGGCCGTGGGGGAGCAGTACTTC.

This chain joins TRBV5-6 and TRBJ2-6, with D unclear. This CDR3 has 16 amino acids. Germline loops: CDR1 SGHDT, CDR2 YYEEEE. Trimming removed 0 bases at V and 0 bases at J, with 7 bases between. CDR3 in amino acids: CASSLALSSGANVLTF. CDR3 DNA: TGTGCCAGCAGCTTGGCCTTGAGCTCTGGGGCCAACGTCCTGACTTTC.

V is TRBV6-4 and J is TRBJ1-1; D perhaps matches TRBD1 (6 bases). The V and J ends lost 4 bases and 6 bases respectively, with 12 bases between them. CDR1 is MRHNA, CDR2 SNTAGT, per germline. The CDR3 length is 13 residues. The CDR3 reads CASSADRFSEAFF. The CDR3 nucleotides are TGTGCCAGCAGTGCAGACAGGTTCTCTGAAGCTTTCTTT.

V and J are TRBV5-1 and TRBJ2-1; D remains ambiguous. The CDR3 runs 12 residues. V was shortened by 8 bases and J by 0 bases, with 6 bases between the two germline ends. Germline lookup yields CDR1 SGHRS and CDR2 YFSETQ. CDR3: CARARSYNEQFF. CDR3 bases: TGCGCCAGGGCCCGCTCCTACAATGAGCAGTTCTTC. Using reference TRBV5-1 and TRBJ2-1 for the parts outside the CDR3, the full variable domain is KAGVTQTPRYLIKTRGQQVTLSCSPISGHRSVSWYQQTPGQGLQFLFEYFSETQRNKGNFPGRFSGRQFSNSRSEMNVSTLELGDSALYLCARARSYNEQFFGPGTRLTVL.

By frequency in the sample, this clone is medium-sized (0.01 to 0.1%). This chain joins TRBV6-6 and TRBJ1-2; a possible D gene is TRBD1 (5 bases). The CDR3 sequence is 13 residues long. The V gene lost 6 bases and the J gene lost 4 bases, with 12 bases spanning the gap. Germline CDR1 MNHNY, CDR2 SVGAGI (reference sequence). The chain's CDR3 is CASRPGGGYGYTF. CDR3 sequence (DNA): TGTGCCAGCAGGCCTGGGGGGGGCTATGGCTACACCTTC.

The J gene is TRBJ2-7, the V gene TRBV5-4, with D perhaps matching TRBD2 (5 bases). The CDR3 is 14 residues long. Germline CDR1 reads SGHNT; CDR2 reads YYREEE (reference sequence). The V end was cut by 3 bases, the J end by 2 bases, with 12 bases between. This CDR3 is CASSSNGNPYEQYF. The CDR3 nucleotides read TGTGCCAGCAGCTCCAACGGGAATCCCTACGAGCAGTACTTC.

The J gene is TRBJ2-5, the V gene TRBV11-2, with 11 bases identical to TRBD1. CDR1 and CDR2 from the germline V gene are SGHAT and FQNNGV. With 6 bases clipped from V and 3 bases from J, the junction kept 6 bases outside the gene matches. This CDR3 has 15 residues. In nucleotides, the CDR3 is TGTGCCAGCAGGTCCACGGGACAGGGGGAAGAGACCCAGTACTTC. This codes for CASRSTGQGEETQYF.

This clone qualifies as medium-sized (0.01 to 0.1%). CDR3 coding DNA: TGTGCCAGCAGCCCAGCCCACCCATCATACGAGCAGTACTTC. It encodes CASSPAHPSYEQYF. The chain recombines TRBV7-9 with TRBJ2-7; D is unresolved. V lost 5 bases to trimming and J lost 4 bases, with 15 bases between them. The CDR3 covers 14 residues. From germline, CDR1 is SEHNR and CDR2 FQNEAQ (reference sequence).

J is TRBJ2-2 and V is TRBV18; D gene ambiguous. The germline V and J ends were trimmed by 3 bases and 0 bases, with 8 bases remaining between them. Germline CDR1 is KGHSH and CDR2 is LQKENI. The CDR3 extends over 15 amino acids. The CDR3 DNA is TGTGCCAGCTCACCCGATCCCACGAACACCGGGGAGCTGTTTTTT. It is translated as CASSPDPTNTGELFF.

The sample holds a few counts of this clone. The V and J genes are TRBV4-2 and TRBJ1-1; no definite D call. CDR3 length: 15 residues. V shed 0 bases and J shed 0 bases, with 8 bases lying between them. CDR1 is LGHNA and CDR2 is YNFKEQ in the germline V gene. Written as DNA, the CDR3 is TGTGCCAGCAGCCAAGAGGGCGGGGTGAACACTGAAGCTTTCTTT. Amino acid sequence: CASSQEGGVNTEAFF.

V gene TRBV5-5 combines with J gene TRBJ1-4; 9 nucleotides agree with TRBD1. CDR3 length: 15 amino acids. Per germline, CDR1 SGHKS and CDR2 YYEKEE (reference sequence). The junction had 9 bases not matched to a gene; V was cut back by 4 bases and J by 8 bases. CDR3 sequence: CASSLTRQGGEKLFF. CDR3 bases: TGTGCCAGCAGCCTAACCCGACAGGGGGGGGAAAAACTGTTTTTT.

The chain uses TRBV5-6 and TRBJ2-7; the D gene is possibly TRBD1 (5 bases). This CDR3 contains 14 residues. CDR1 and CDR2 (germline): SGHDT, YYEEEE. V lost 1 base and J 3 bases, leaving 11 bases between the germline ends. CDR3 protein: CASSLFGQNYEQYF. The CDR3 DNA follows: TGTGCCAGCAGCTTGTTTGGACAAAACTACGAGCAGTACTTC.

In nucleotides, the CDR3 is TGCGCCAGCAGCCAAGAAGGGCTAGCGTGGAATGAGCAGTTCTTC. It is translated as CASSQEGLAWNEQFF. V is TRBV4-1 and J is TRBJ2-1; perhaps TRBD2 as D (6 bases). Per the germline V gene, CDR1 is MGHRA and CDR2 is YSYEKL. V shed 0 bases and J shed 7 bases, with 13 bases lying between them. This CDR3 contains 15 residues.

This chain connects TRBV14 to TRBJ2-3; D gene uncertain. The CDR3 is 14 amino acids. Per the germline V gene, CDR1 is SGHDN and CDR2 is FVKESK. V shed 0 bases and J shed 7 bases, with 11 bases lying between them. The CDR3 bases are TGTGCCAGCAGCCAAGATCTTACGATGCATACGCAGTATTTT. It translates to CASSQDLTMHTQYF. Looking up the rest from reference TRBV14 and TRBJ2-3 gives the full variable domain: EAGVTQFPSHSVIEKGQTVTLRCDPISGHDNLYWYRRVMGKEIKFLLHFVKESKQDESGMPNNRFLAERTGGTYSTLKVQPAELEDSGVYFCASSQDLTMHTQYFGPGTRLTVL.

The CDR3 protein is CASSYFGTGGEDTQYF. Here the CDR3 DNA reads TGTGCCAGCAGTTACTTCGGGACAGGGGGCGAAGATACGCAGTATTTT. This chain uses TRBV6-6 with TRBJ2-3; 12 nucleotides match TRBD1. V lost 1 base and J lost 5; bases outside the gene matches: 4. The CDR3 has 16 residues. CDR1 and CDR2 (germline): MNHNY, SVGAGI (reference sequence).

This clone was observed a few times. The chain recombines TRBV10-3 with TRBJ1-1; 7 bases align to TRBD1. CDR3 length: 13 amino acids. The V gene's germline CDR1 is ENHRY and CDR2 SYGVKD. The junction had 6 bases not matched to a gene; V was cut back by 6 bases and J by 5 bases. CDR3 residues: CAIRDRTGTEAFF. As DNA, the CDR3 is TGTGCCATCAGGGACAGGACTGGGACTGAAGCTTTCTTT.

The chain recombines TRBV13 with TRBJ2-7; TRBD2 matches at 8 bases. Germline assignment: CDR1 PRHDT and CDR2 FYEKMQ (reference sequence). The CDR3 covers 14 residues. Trimming cost V 5 bases and J 5 bases; bases outside gene matches: 8. The CDR3 nucleotides are TGTGCCAGCAGCCTCTTAGCGGGAAAGAACGAGCAGTACTTC. Its protein product is CASSLLAGKNEQYF.

V usage is TRBV6-1 and J usage is TRBJ2-2; D remains ambiguous. Germline CDR1 and CDR2: MNHNS and SASEGT. The V and J ends lost 7 bases and 6 bases respectively, with 15 bases between them. CDR3 size: 14 residues. CDR3 DNA sequence: TGTGCCAGCACCCCGTCAATATCGGCCGGGGAGCTGTTTTTT. This sequence encodes CASTPSISAGELFF.

J is TRBJ2-3 and V is TRBV4-2; a weak D match, TRBD2 (6 bases). This CDR3 is built from 15 residues. Trimming shortened V by 0 bases and J by 4 bases, and 11 bases separated the two germline ends. Germline CDR1 reads LGHNA; CDR2 reads YNFKEQ. CDR3 DNA sequence: TGTGCCAGCAGCCAAGACGGGAGTGGTCCAGATACGCAGTATTTT. Translated, it gives CASSQDGSGPDTQYF.

The chain couples TRBV18 to TRBJ1-2; 9 nucleotides line up with TRBD1. The CDR3 has 15 residues. Germline CDR1 KGHSH, CDR2 LQKENI. The ends lost 3 bases at V and 1 base at J; junction bases unmatched: 3. The CDR3 nucleotides read TGTGCCAGCTCACCCGACAGGGGGAATAACTATGGCTACACCTTC. It yields the protein CASSPDRGNNYGYTF. Drawing the rest from reference TRBV18 and TRBJ1-2, the complete variable domain is NAGVMQNPRHLVRRRGQEARLRCSPMKGHSHVYWYRQLPEEGLKFMVYLQKENIIDESGMPKERFSAEFPKEGPSILRIQQVVRGDSAAYFCASSPDRGNNYGYTFGSGTRLTVV.

The chain links TRBV30 to TRBJ1-2; D not certain. This CDR3 has 13 residues. V was shortened by 0 bases and J by 6 bases, with 11 bases between the two germline ends. The germline CDR1 and CDR2 sequences are GTSNPN and SVGIG (reference sequence). CDR3 amino acids: CAWSVSIFDGYTF. The CDR3 nucleotides are TGTGCCTGGAGTGTGAGTATCTTCGATGGCTACACCTTC.

The chain carries TRBV7-8 and TRBJ2-1; 11 positions match TRBD2. CDR3 length equals 15 residues. Germline V gene sequence: CDR1 SGHVS, CDR2 FQNEAQ. The junction had 5 bases not matched to a gene; V was cut back by 7 bases and J by 3 bases. CDR3 sequence: CASTFGTSGYNEQFF. For the CDR3, the DNA is TGTGCCAGCACCTTTGGGACTAGCGGCTACAATGAGCAGTTCTTC.

The chain recombines TRBV15 with TRBJ2-1; D is ambiguous. This CDR3 comprises 15 residues. The germline V and J ends were trimmed by 2 bases and 0 bases, with 8 bases remaining between them. CDR1 is LNHNV, CDR2 YYDKDF, per germline (reference sequence). CDR3 bases: TGTGCCACCAGCAGATCAAGCGACTCCTACAATGAGCAGTTCTTC. It translates to CATSRSSDSYNEQFF.

V is TRBV11-2 and J is TRBJ2-2; D is undetermined. Germline V gene lookup returns CDR1 SGHAT and CDR2 FQNNGV. V gave up 2 bases and J gave up 1 base, with 8 bases separating them. The CDR3 extends over 15 amino acids. CDR3 nucleotides: TGTGCCAGCAGCTTATTGAAGAGGAACACCGGGGAGCTGTTTTTT. Translation gives CASSLLKRNTGELFF.

This chain links TRBV5-1 with TRBJ2-7; 11 bases match TRBD2. Looked up from germline, CDR1 is SGHRS and CDR2 is YFSETQ. CDR3 size: 14 residues. J was trimmed by 7 bases and V by 5 bases; bases with no gene match: 8. CDR3 sequence reads: CASSLLAGEGEQYF. The CDR3, as DNA: TGCGCCAGCAGTCTACTAGCGGGAGAGGGTGAGCAGTACTTC.

V is TRBV6-6 and J is TRBJ2-1; D might be TRBD1 or TRBD2, each matching 5 bases. V was trimmed by 7 bases and J by 6 bases, leaving 13 bases between them. Per the germline V gene, CDR1 is MNHNY and CDR2 is SVGAGI (reference sequence). There are 13 residues in the CDR3. CDR3 nucleotides: TGTGCCAGCATGGGGGAAACCCGCAATGAGCAGTTCTTC. Residues: CASMGETRNEQFF.